The rows below give T cell receptor beta chains drawn from one sample of a study of blood T cell repertoires in COVID-19. TCRdb keeps only in-frame clones here, not all; method: immunoSEQ multiplex PCR. Altogether more than 100,000 clones are present, around 86% being singletons, with the ten largest covering 25% to 35%. Sequencing used peripheral blood. The receptors originated from a woman aged 70-85 years with acute or convalescent COVID-19. The CDR3 runs from the conserved cysteine through the conserved F or W. D genes are given only for firm matches. Clone sizes are given selectively: once, few, many, or a class where the clone is expanded.

CDR3: CASSERGTGLGYGYTF; DNA: TGTGCCAGCAGCGAGCGAGGGACAGGGCTGGGCTATGGCTACACCTTC; D: TRBD1; V: TRBV11-2; J: TRBJ1-2; size: NA
CDR3: CASSVEGQGNTEAFF; DNA: TGTGCCAGCAGCGTCGAAGGACAGGGCAACACTGAAGCTTTCTTT; D: TRBD1; V: TRBV9; J: TRBJ1-1; size: once
CDR3: CASQTGVGKAFF; DNA: TGTGCCAGTCAAACAGGGGTGGGGAAAGCTTTCTTT; D: TRBD1; V: TRBV27; J: TRBJ1-1; size: NA
CDR3: CASSSPGSYSNQPQHF; DNA: TGTGCCAGCAGTTCCCCGGGGTCGTATAGCAATCAGCCCCAGCATTTT; D: NA; V: TRBV2; J: TRBJ1-5; size: NA
CDR3: CASSQDRSGGVGTDTQYF; DNA: TGTGCCAGCAGCCAAGATCGGAGCGGGGGGGTGGGCACAGATACGCAGTATTTT; D: TRBD2; V: TRBV4-2; J: TRBJ2-3; size: few
CDR3: CASSQVGQAAEKLFF; DNA: TGTGCCAGCAGCCAAGTGGGACAGGCCGCCGAAAAACTGTTTTTT; D: TRBD1; V: TRBV3-1/TRBV3-2; J: TRBJ1-4; size: NA
CDR3: CASSFDRNEKLFF; DNA: TGTGCCAGCAGTTTTGACAGGAATGAAAAACTGTTTTTT; D: NA; V: TRBV7-9; J: TRBJ1-4; size: NA
CDR3: CASSPPPGMNTEAFF; DNA: TGTGCCAGCAGCCCCCCACCAGGCATGAACACTGAAGCTTTCTTT; D: NA; V: TRBV7-2; J: TRBJ1-1; size: NA
CDR3: CASTWSGTSGSTDTQYF; DNA: TGTGCCAGCACCTGGAGTGGGACTAGCGGTAGCACAGATACGCAGTATTTT; D: TRBD2; V: TRBV3-1/TRBV3-2; J: TRBJ2-3; size: NA
CDR3: CASSHPLLGVRMEKLFF; DNA: TGTGCCAGCAGCCACCCCCTACTGGGAGTTCGTATGGAAAAACTGTTTTTT; D: NA; V: TRBV3-1/TRBV3-2; J: TRBJ1-4; size: NA
CDR3: CASSQGKLANEKLFF; DNA: TGCGCCAGCTCCCAGGGGAAGTTGGCTAATGAAAAACTGTTTTTT; D: NA; V: TRBV5-1; J: TRBJ1-4; size: few
CDR3: CASSLLSGLEGRLFF; DNA: TGTGCCAGCAGTTTATTGTCTGGTCTAGAAGGGAGGCTGTTTTTT; D: NA; V: TRBV28; J: TRBJ1-4; size: NA
CDR3: CASSLVRTGFHEQYF; DNA: TGCGCCAGCAGCTTGGTGAGGACAGGATTCCACGAGCAGTACTTC; D: TRBD1; V: TRBV5-1; J: TRBJ2-7; size: NA
CDR3: CASSRGARDTQYF; DNA: TGTGCCAGCAGCAGGGGGGCTAGAGATACGCAGTATTTT; D: NA; V: TRBV2; J: TRBJ2-3; size: NA
CDR3: CASSVVSGGNTDTQYF; DNA: TGTGCCAGCAGCGTAGTGAGCGGGGGGAACACAGATACGCAGTATTTT; D: TRBD2; V: TRBV9; J: TRBJ2-3; size: NA
CDR3: CASSRTEDNSPLHF; DNA: TGTGCCAGCAGCCGGACAGAAGATAATTCACCCCTCCACTTT; D: NA; V: TRBV6-5; J: TRBJ1-6; size: NA